This TCR beta chain was found in a study of OX40 agonist ivuxolimab in advanced cancers. Study context: Partial responses were observed in three patients, of whom one had hepatocellular carcinoma and two had cutaneous melanoma.

A word on this clone: No antigen is known for it.

Trimming left V 6 bases short and J 4 bases short, with 10 bases between. This CDR3 spans 14 amino acids. Germline V gene data show CDR1 as MDHEN and CDR2 as SYDVKM. Profiling relied on immunoSEQ multiplex PCR, and the TCRdb table lists in-frame clones only, not all of them. The table shows about 52,000 clones, with approximately 92% occurring only once. Study-wide results and caveats: At doses 0.1 to 3.0 mg/kg, CD4+ and CD8+ clones expanded.

The chain combines TRBV28 with TRBJ2-6, with unresolved D. This clonotype was sampled from an adult with an advanced solid tumor such as melanoma, head and neck, liver or kidney cancer. The sequencing used CD4+ or CD8+ T cells sorted from blood, collected in a trial of the OX40 agonist ivuxolimab. The CDR3: CASRGGTGANVLTF. The CDR3 nucleotides are TGTGCCAGCAGGGGTGGTACCGGGGCCAACGTCCTGACTTTC.